The 5 T cell receptor beta chains below were found in one sample sequenced in a study of T-cell reconstitution after alpha-beta-depleted transplantation in children. Unique molecular identifiers tagged the TCRbeta library. MiXCR, applied by TCRdb to the PCR reads, yields one record per CDR3 protein. The sample carries 750,000 to 950,000 distinct CDR3 sequences, around 15% recorded once. Here the sequenced sample was PBMCs, mostly from graft donor cells, taken 360 days after TCRalphabeta/CD19-depleted stem cell transplant. The source is a male patient between 10 and 17 years old who had a stem cell transplant for acute lymphoblastic leukemia, so the T cells may come from the graft donor.

V usage is TRBV4-1 and J usage is TRBJ1-2, with D possibly TRBD1 on 5 matching bases. Germline lookup yields CDR1 MGHRA and CDR2 YSYEKL. This CDR3 has 14 residues. The germline V and J ends were trimmed by 5 bases and 4 bases, with 14 bases remaining between them. The CDR3: CASSSRGVFYGYTF. The CDR3 DNA follows: TGCGCCAGCAGCTCACGAGGGGTTTTCTATGGCTACACCTTC.

This clonotype was observed a few times. The chain employs TRBV12-3 or TRBV12-4 and TRBJ2-3, with D possibly being TRBD2 (6 bases). The V and J ends lost 5 bases and 0 bases respectively, with 18 bases between them. The CDR3 loop spans 17 amino acids. CDR3 residues: CASSGARGTASTDTQYF. Written as DNA, the CDR3 is TGTGCCAGCAGTGGCGCGCGGGGAACGGCTAGCACAGATACGCAGTATTTT.

This clonotype has at least ten counts. The genes are TRBV12-3 or TRBV12-4 and TRBJ2-2; D gene ambiguous. The CDR3 consists of 13 residues. The V gene lost 8 bases and the J gene lost 3 bases, with 10 bases spanning the gap. CDR3 loop: CASENRDTGELFF. In nucleotides, the CDR3 is TGTGCCAGCGAGAACCGGGACACCGGGGAGCTGTTTTTT.

This clonotype showed up just a few times. V gene TRBV5-1 combines with J gene TRBJ2-1; 7 positions agree with TRBD2. CDR3 length: 13 amino acids. CDR1 and CDR2 (germline): SGHRS, YFSETQ. Unmatched junction bases numbered 3, after V lost 2 bases and J lost 7 bases. As DNA, the CDR3 is TGCGCCAGCAGCTTCCGACTAGCTAATGAGCAGTTCTTC. This sequence encodes CASSFRLANEQFF.

There are a few counts of this clonotype. The chain couples TRBV20-1 to TRBJ2-1; D assignment may be TRBD1 or TRBD2 (5 bases each). Trimming shortened V by 7 bases and J by 8 bases, and 21 bases separated the two germline ends. Per the germline V gene, CDR1 is DFQATT and CDR2 is SNEGSKA (reference sequence). The CDR3 is made up of 14 amino acids. CDR3 DNA: TGCAGTGTTCCCCGGGACCTGGGGTTTTATGAGCAGTTCTTC. Its protein is CSVPRDLGFYEQFF.